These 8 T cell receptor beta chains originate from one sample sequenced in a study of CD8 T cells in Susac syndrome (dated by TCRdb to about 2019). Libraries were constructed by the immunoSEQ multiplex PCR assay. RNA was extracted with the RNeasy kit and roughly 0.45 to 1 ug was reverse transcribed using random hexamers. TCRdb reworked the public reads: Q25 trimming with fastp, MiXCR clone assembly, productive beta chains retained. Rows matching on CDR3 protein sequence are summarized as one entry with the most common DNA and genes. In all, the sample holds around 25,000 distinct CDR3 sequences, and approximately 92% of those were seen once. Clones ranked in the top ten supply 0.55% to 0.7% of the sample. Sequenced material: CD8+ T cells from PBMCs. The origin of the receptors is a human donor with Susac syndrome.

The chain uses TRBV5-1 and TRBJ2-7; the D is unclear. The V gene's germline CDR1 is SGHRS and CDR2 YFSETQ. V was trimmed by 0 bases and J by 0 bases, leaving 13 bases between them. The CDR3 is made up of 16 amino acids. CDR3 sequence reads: CASSLDGVTNSYEQYF. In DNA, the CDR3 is TGCGCCAGCAGCTTGGATGGGGTAACTAACTCCTACGAGCAGTACTTC.

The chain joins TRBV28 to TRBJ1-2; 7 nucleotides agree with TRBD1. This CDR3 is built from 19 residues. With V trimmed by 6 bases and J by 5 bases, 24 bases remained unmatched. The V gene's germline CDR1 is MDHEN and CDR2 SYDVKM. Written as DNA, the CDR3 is TGTGCCAGCAGCTCACTTGCCTTGGGACAGTTCGTCGGTAAATATGGCTACACCTTC. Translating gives CASSSLALGQFVGKYGYTF.

CDR3 residues: CASRSSGTLKLFF. CDR3 bases: TGTGCCAGCAGGTCGTCAGGAACACTGAAGCTTTTCTTT. The chain links TRBV7-9 to TRBJ1-1; no clear D gene. Per the germline V gene, CDR1 is SEHNR and CDR2 is FQNEAQ (reference sequence). V was shortened by 6 bases and J by 13 bases, with 21 bases between the two germline ends. The CDR3 runs 13 residues.

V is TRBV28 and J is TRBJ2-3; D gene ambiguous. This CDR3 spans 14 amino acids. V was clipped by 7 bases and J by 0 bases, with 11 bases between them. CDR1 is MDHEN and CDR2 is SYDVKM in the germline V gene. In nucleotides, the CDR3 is TGTGCCAGCATGGCGGCAGCTAGCACAGATACGCAGTATTTT. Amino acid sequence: CASMAAASTDTQYF.

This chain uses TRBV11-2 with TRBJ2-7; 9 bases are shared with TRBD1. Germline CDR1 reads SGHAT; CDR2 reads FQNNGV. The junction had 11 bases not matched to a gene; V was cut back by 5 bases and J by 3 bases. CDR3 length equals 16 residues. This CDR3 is CASSGKRTGAGYEQYF. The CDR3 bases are TGTGCCAGCAGCGGAAAGAGGACAGGGGCGGGCTACGAGCAGTACTTC. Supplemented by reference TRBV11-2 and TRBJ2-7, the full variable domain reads EAGVAQSPRYKIIEKRQSVAFWCNPISGHATLYWYQQILGQGPKLLIQFQNNGVVDDSQLPKDRFSAERLKGVDSTLKIQPAKLEDSAVYLCASSGKRTGAGYEQYFGPGTRLTVT.

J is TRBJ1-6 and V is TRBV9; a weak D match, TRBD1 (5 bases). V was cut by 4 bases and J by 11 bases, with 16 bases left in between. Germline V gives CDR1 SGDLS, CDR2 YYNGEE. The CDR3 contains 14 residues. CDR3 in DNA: TGTGCCAGCAGCACGACAGACCCCGGGACACCCCTCCACTTT. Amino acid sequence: CASSTTDPGTPLHF. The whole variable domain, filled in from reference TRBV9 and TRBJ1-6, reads DSGVTQTPKHLITATGQRVTLRCSPRSGDLSVYWYQQSLDQGLQFLIQYYNGEERAKGNILERFSAQQFPDLHSELNLSSLELGDSALYFCASSTTDPGTPLHFGNGTRLTVT.

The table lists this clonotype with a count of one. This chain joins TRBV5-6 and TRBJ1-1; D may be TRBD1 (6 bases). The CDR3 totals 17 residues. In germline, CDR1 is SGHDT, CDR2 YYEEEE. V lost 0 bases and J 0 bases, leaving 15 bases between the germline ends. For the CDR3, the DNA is TGTGCCAGCAGCTTGGGGTCAATGGACAGATTGAACACTGAAGCTTTCTTT. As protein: CASSLGSMDRLNTEAFF.

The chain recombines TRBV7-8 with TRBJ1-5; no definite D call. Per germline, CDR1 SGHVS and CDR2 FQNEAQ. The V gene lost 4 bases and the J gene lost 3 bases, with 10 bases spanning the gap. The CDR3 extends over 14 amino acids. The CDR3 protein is CASSSVENNQPQHF. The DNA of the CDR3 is TGTGCCAGCAGCTCCGTGGAGAACAATCAGCCCCAGCATTTT.